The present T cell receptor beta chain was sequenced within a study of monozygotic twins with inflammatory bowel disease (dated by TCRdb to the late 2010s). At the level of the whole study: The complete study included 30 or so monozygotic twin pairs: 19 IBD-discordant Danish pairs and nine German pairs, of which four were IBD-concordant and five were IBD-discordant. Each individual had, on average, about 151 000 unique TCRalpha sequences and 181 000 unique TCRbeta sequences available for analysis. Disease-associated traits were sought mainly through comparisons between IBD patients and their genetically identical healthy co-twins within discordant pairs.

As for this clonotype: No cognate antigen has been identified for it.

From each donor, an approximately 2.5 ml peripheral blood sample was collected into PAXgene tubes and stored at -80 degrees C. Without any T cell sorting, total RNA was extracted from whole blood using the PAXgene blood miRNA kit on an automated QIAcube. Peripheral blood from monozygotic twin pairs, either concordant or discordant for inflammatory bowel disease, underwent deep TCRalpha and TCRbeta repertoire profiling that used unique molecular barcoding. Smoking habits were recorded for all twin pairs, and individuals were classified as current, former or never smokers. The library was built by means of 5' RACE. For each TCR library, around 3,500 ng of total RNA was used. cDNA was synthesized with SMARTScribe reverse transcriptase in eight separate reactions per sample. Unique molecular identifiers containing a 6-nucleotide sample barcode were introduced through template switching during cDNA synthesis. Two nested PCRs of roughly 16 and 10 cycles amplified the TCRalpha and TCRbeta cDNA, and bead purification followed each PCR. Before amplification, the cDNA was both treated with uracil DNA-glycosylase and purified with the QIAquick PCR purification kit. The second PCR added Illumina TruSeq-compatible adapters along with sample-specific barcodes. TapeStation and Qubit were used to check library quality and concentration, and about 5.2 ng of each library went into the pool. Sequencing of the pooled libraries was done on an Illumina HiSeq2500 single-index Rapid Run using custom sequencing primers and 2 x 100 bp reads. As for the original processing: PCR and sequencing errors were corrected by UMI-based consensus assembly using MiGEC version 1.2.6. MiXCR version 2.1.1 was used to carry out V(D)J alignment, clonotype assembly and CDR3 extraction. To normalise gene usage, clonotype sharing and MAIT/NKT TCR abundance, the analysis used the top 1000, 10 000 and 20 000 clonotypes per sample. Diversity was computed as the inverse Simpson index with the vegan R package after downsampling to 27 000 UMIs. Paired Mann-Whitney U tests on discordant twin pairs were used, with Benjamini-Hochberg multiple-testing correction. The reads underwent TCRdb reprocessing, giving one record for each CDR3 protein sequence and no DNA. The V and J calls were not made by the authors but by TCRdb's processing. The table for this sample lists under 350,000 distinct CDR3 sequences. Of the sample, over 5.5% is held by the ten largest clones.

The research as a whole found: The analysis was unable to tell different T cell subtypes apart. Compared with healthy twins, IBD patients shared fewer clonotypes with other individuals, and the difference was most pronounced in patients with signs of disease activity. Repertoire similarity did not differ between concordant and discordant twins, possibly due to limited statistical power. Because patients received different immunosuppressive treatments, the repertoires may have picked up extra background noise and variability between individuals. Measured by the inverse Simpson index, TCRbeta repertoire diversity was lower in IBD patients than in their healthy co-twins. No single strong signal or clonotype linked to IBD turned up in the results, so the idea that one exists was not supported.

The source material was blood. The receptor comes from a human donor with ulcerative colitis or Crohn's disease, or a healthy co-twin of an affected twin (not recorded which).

The CDR3 protein sequence reads: CSAYPPGRGNTGELFF. The sequence links TRBV20-1 to TRBJ2-2; TCRdb names TRBD2, which stays unverified in the absence of DNA. Spanning cysteine to phenylalanine, the CDR3 consists of 16 amino acids. No DNA has been recorded. Sequences DFQATT (CDR1) and SNEGSKA (CDR2) are obtained from the germline V gene (reference sequence).